Listed below are T cell receptor beta chains from one sample, sequenced in a study of low-dose radiotherapy and immunotherapy resistance in tumors. TCRdb itself ran the reads through MiXCR, one entry per CDR3 protein. This sample has 75,000 to 95,000 distinct CDR3 sequences; 9% to 9.5% occur once, and the top ten carry about 1%. The sample in question was PBMCs, obtained before treatment. The receptors stem from a male donor with prostate cancer. Each CDR3 is given without its conserved first and last residue. The order of the fields is CDR3 protein, V gene, D gene, J gene. D genes are given only for firm matches.

CDR3 protein: ASSFGQTNTGELF; V gene: TRBV5-4; D gene: NA; J gene: TRBJ2-2
CDR3 protein: ASSEAPRGNTEAF; V gene: TRBV2; D gene: NA; J gene: TRBJ1-1
CDR3 protein: ASSLEGRHTGELFF; V gene: TRBV27; D gene: NA; J gene: TRBJ2-2
CDR3 protein: ASSQRIAKNIQY; V gene: TRBV14; D gene: NA; J gene: TRBJ2-4
CDR3 protein: ASSQAAYEQY; V gene: TRBV3-1; D gene: NA; J gene: TRBJ2-7
CDR3 protein: SAPTGGGIGKETQY; V gene: TRBV20-1; D gene: TRBD1; J gene: TRBJ2-5
CDR3 protein: ASSYTPPGGDGYT; V gene: TRBV7-2; D gene: NA; J gene: TRBJ1-2
CDR3 protein: ASSTRTGVGSYEQY; V gene: TRBV28; D gene: TRBD1; J gene: TRBJ2-7
CDR3 protein: ASSPRSSYNEQF; V gene: TRBV6-6; D gene: NA; J gene: TRBJ2-1
CDR3 protein: ASSPTGSSGNTIY; V gene: TRBV18; D gene: NA; J gene: TRBJ1-3
CDR3 protein: ASSPGTGPAYEQY; V gene: TRBV18; D gene: TRBD1; J gene: TRBJ2-7
CDR3 protein: ASSIGTGSAIQY; V gene: TRBV19; D gene: TRBD1; J gene: TRBJ2-4
CDR3 protein: ASGTGQGDADIQY; V gene: TRBV12-5; D gene: TRBD1; J gene: TRBJ2-4
CDR3 protein: ASSLGTSGLIGEQY; V gene: TRBV5-4; D gene: TRBD2; J gene: TRBJ2-7
CDR3 protein: ASSRAAANTGELFF; V gene: TRBV14; D gene: NA; J gene: TRBJ2-2
CDR3 protein: AWSRPSLLTYEQY; V gene: TRBV30; D gene: NA; J gene: TRBJ2-7
CDR3 protein: ASSSTGTWEKLF; V gene: TRBV28; D gene: TRBD1; J gene: TRBJ1-4
CDR3 protein: ASNPGQGGNTGELF; V gene: TRBV19; D gene: TRBD1; J gene: TRBJ2-2
CDR3 protein: ASSLGADFSYEQY; V gene: TRBV11-2; D gene: NA; J gene: TRBJ2-7
CDR3 protein: ATSRAGGRVGSNEQF; V gene: TRBV15; D gene: TRBD2; J gene: TRBJ2-1
CDR3 protein: ASSLGTSDTQY; V gene: TRBV5-1; D gene: NA; J gene: TRBJ2-3
CDR3 protein: ATSMRLAGGPSYNEQF; V gene: TRBV19; D gene: TRBD2; J gene: TRBJ2-1
CDR3 protein: ASSLGGAADTQY; V gene: TRBV11-2; D gene: TRBD2; J gene: TRBJ2-3
CDR3 protein: ASSLWGQKSAQY; V gene: TRBV7-2; D gene: TRBD1; J gene: TRBJ2-5
CDR3 protein: SVTSGMDTGELF; V gene: TRBV29-1; D gene: TRBD2; J gene: TRBJ2-2
CDR3 protein: ASKLLADPQF; V gene: TRBV12-3/TRBV12-4; D gene: TRBD2; J gene: TRBJ2-1
CDR3 protein: SANPGEGLAKNIQY; V gene: TRBV20-1; D gene: NA; J gene: TRBJ2-4
CDR3 protein: ASSTRQVASRDGYT; V gene: TRBV28; D gene: NA; J gene: TRBJ1-2
CDR3 protein: ASSLEMAGANVLT; V gene: TRBV5-1; D gene: NA; J gene: TRBJ2-6
CDR3 protein: ASSLVPGGGEKLF; V gene: TRBV12-3/TRBV12-4; D gene: NA; J gene: TRBJ1-4
CDR3 protein: ASSVTGEYEQY; V gene: TRBV5-1; D gene: TRBD1; J gene: TRBJ2-7
CDR3 protein: ASSYGVWGNYGYT; V gene: TRBV5-1; D gene: NA; J gene: TRBJ1-2
CDR3 protein: ASSFLQPNYEQY; V gene: TRBV28; D gene: NA; J gene: TRBJ2-7
CDR3 protein: RPSGLYEQY; V gene: TRBV20-1; D gene: TRBD2; J gene: TRBJ2-7
CDR3 protein: ASSQHVPGLAGQAQYNEQF; V gene: TRBV4-3; D gene: TRBD2; J gene: TRBJ2-1
CDR3 protein: ASSYPGRGVYSTDTQY; V gene: TRBV6-2/TRBV6-3; D gene: NA; J gene: TRBJ2-3
CDR3 protein: SASPGGASYEQY; V gene: TRBV20-1; D gene: TRBD2; J gene: TRBJ2-7
CDR3 protein: ASSGDSDNEKLF; V gene: TRBV12-3/TRBV12-4; D gene: TRBD1; J gene: TRBJ1-4
CDR3 protein: ASSRAAEQY; V gene: TRBV4-1; D gene: NA; J gene: TRBJ2-3
CDR3 protein: ASKQPDRLAKNIQY; V gene: TRBV5-4; D gene: NA; J gene: TRBJ2-4
CDR3 protein: ASSPQGNQPQH; V gene: TRBV18; D gene: NA; J gene: TRBJ1-5
CDR3 protein: ASSPGDRTDTQY; V gene: TRBV28; D gene: NA; J gene: TRBJ2-3
CDR3 protein: ASRTSGSYEQY; V gene: TRBV5-1; D gene: TRBD2; J gene: TRBJ2-7
CDR3 protein: ASSIGGAGANVLT; V gene: TRBV5-1; D gene: NA; J gene: TRBJ2-6
CDR3 protein: ASSSQRLAAQETQY; V gene: TRBV11-2; D gene: TRBD2; J gene: TRBJ2-5
CDR3 protein: SVGQGHYGYT; V gene: TRBV29-1; D gene: TRBD1; J gene: TRBJ1-2
CDR3 protein: ASDRTGSNQPQH; V gene: TRBV19; D gene: TRBD1; J gene: TRBJ1-5
CDR3 protein: ASSIERFTGELF; V gene: TRBV19; D gene: NA; J gene: TRBJ2-2
CDR3 protein: ASSLRPEETQY; V gene: TRBV5-1; D gene: NA; J gene: TRBJ2-5
CDR3 protein: ASSQESGSRDTQY; V gene: TRBV4-2; D gene: NA; J gene: TRBJ2-3
CDR3 protein: ATPWDLPGEGYT; V gene: TRBV28; D gene: NA; J gene: TRBJ1-2
CDR3 protein: ASSWGIETEAF; V gene: TRBV19; D gene: NA; J gene: TRBJ1-1
CDR3 protein: ASSLLRGTDTQY; V gene: TRBV7-2; D gene: NA; J gene: TRBJ2-3